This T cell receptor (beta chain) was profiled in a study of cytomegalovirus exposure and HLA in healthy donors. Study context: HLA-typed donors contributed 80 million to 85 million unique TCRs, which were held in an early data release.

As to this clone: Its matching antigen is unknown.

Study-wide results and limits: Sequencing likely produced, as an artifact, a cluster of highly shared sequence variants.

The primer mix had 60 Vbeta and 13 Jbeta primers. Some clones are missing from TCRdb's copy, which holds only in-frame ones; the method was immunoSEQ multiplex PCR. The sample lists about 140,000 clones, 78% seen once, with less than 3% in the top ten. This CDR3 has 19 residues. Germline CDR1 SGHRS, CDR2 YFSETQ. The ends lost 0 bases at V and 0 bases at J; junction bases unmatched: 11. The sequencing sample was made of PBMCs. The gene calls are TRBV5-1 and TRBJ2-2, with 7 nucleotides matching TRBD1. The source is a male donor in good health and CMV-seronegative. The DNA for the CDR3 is TGCGCCAGCAGCTTGGGGCCGGTAAGGGGGCACGCGAACACCGGGGAGCTGTTTTTT. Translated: CASSLGPVRGHANTGELFF. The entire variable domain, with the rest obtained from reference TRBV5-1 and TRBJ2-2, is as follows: KAGVTQTPRYLIKTRGQQVTLSCSPISGHRSVSWYQQTPGQGLQFLFEYFSETQRNKGNFPGRFSGRQFSNSRSEMNVSTLELGDSALYLCASSLGPVRGHANTGELFFGEGSRLTVL.